This T cell receptor (beta chain) was profiled in a study of blood T cell repertoires in COVID-19. Across the study: Collection of acute and convalescent COVID-19 samples took place in the United States, Italy and Spain. The analysed material was cDNA or gDNA that came from T cells, B-cell-depleted T cells, or PBMCs.

The germline V and J ends were trimmed by 4 bases and 5 bases, with 18 bases remaining between them. CDR1 and CDR2 (germline): SGHRS, YFSETQ. The CDR3 contains 16 residues. As handled by the study authors: Nucleated cell number was recorded as an estimate derived from reference gene primer amplification. TCRdb's copy holds only in-frame clones and misses some; the assay was immunoSEQ multiplex PCR. V, J and clone size were drawn from that table, and D and trimming were deduced from the DNA. Among approximately 200,000 clones, roughly nine tenths were seen once, and the ten largest hold about 2.1%. The TCR originated in a man in his sixties or seventies with active or convalescent COVID-19. Material for sequencing was peripheral blood. The V and J genes are TRBV5-1 and TRBJ2-2; possible D gene TRBD1, 5 bases. For the CDR3, the DNA is TGCGCCAGCAGCCTAGGGGTTGGGGCCTGGACCGGGGAGCTGTTTTTT. Translated, it gives CASSLGVGAWTGELFF. Based on the CDR3 plus reference TRBV5-1 and TRBJ2-2, the full variable domain is KAGVTQTPRYLIKTRGQQVTLSCSPISGHRSVSWYQQTPGQGLQFLFEYFSETQRNKGNFPGRFSGRQFSNSRSEMNVSTLELGDSALYLCASSLGVGAWTGELFFGEGSRLTVL.